The entry that follows covers one TCR beta chain sequence. The junction does not match germline at one end; this may be a read error. The germline V gene encodes CDR1 MNHEY and CDR2 SVGAGI. This CDR3 is 13 amino acids long. One entry per CDR3 protein, called by TCRdb with MiXCR from the PCR reads. Of hundreds of thousands of distinct CDR3 sequences listed, 25% are singletons. These data originate in a study of molecular identifiers for immune sequencing clone quantification. This clonotype was obtained from a human donor in good health. Some libraries in this study had Jurkat cell RNA spiked in. The sequencing sample was made of naive CD8+ T cells from blood, with Jurkat cell RNA spiked in. Sample subset: FACS-sorted CD8+CD4-CCR7+CD45RA+ naive T cells. V gene TRBV6-5 combines with J gene TRBJ1-5; a weak D match, TRBD1 (5 bases). The CDR3 region is CASSGGAWQPQRF. The DNA of the CDR3 is TGTGCCAGCAGTGGGGGAGCATGGCAGCCCCAGCGTTTT.